This T cell receptor beta chain was obtained from a study of CD8+ T cells in alopecia areata. Sequencing relied on a cDNA template that was reverse transcribed from extracted RNA. Sequenced by immunoSEQ multiplex PCR; TCRdb stores in-frame clones only, minus some. The data contain tens of thousands of clones, 65% to 80% of them singletons. The V and J ends lost 6 bases and 5 bases respectively, with 24 bases between them. The length of the CDR3 is 17 residues. From germline, CDR1 is MDHEN and CDR2 SYDVKM. To note about this clone: Its antigen remains unknown.

Findings and limits, study-wide: For lesional scalp, especially alopecia totalis/universalis, clonality was higher than in normal scalp. Sharing of TCR sequences between patients (possibly for HLA-related reasons) was less clear than in mice.

This chain joins TRBV28 and TRBJ2-3; D is undetermined. The clonotype originates from a human donor with alopecia areata. The sequenced material came from NKG2D-low CD8+ T cells sorted from blood. The CDR3 DNA sequence: TGTGCCAGCAGAAAGAGAAGGTTGTCTTCCGAGGAAGATACGCAGTATTTT. It is translated as CASRKRRLSSEEDTQYF.